This is a list of T cell receptor beta chains from one sample in a study of glioma-infiltrating T cells. TCRdb passed the multiplex PCR reads through MiXCR, listing each CDR3 protein once. The sample shows some 100,000 distinct CDR3 sequences, less than 30% of them seen only once. The sample taken for sequencing was glioma tissue, nonneoplastic brain tissue, or PBMCs (not recorded which). The receptors shown here come from a human donor with low-grade glioma or glioblastoma, undergoing nonglioma brain surgery, or in good health (not recorded which). Each CDR3 is given with its conserved first and last residue. The D gene is left open where the match is weak. Size values are once, few and many counts, or a class for expanded clones, and some rows have none.

V	size	D	J	CDR3	DNA
TRBV7-2	many	-	TRBJ1-3	CASSPKQGYDGNTIYF	TGTGCCAGCAGCCCTAAACAGGGTTATGATGGAAACACCATATATTTT
TRBV4-3	many	TRBD2	TRBJ2-7	CASSQARTSGYEQYF	TGCGCCAGCAGCCAAGCCCGGACTAGCGGCTACGAGCAGTACTTC
TRBV6-9	-	-	TRBJ1-1	CASRLFRESNTQAFF	TGCGCCAGCAGATTATTCAGGGAAAGCAACACTCAAGCTTTCTTT
TRBV7-2	many	-	TRBJ2-7	CASSFTGSSYEQYF	TGTGCCAGCAGCTTTACGGGAAGCTCCTACGAGCAGTACTTC
TRBV29-1	many	-	TRBJ2-1	CSVETPYSYNEQFF	TGCAGCGTTGAGACGCCTTACTCCTACAATGAGCAGTTCTTC
TRBV5-4	-	TRBD1	TRBJ2-5	CASSIGTAKETQYF	TGTGCCAGCAGCATCGGGACAGCTAAAGAGACCCAGTACTTT
TRBV5-1	few	-	TRBJ2-3	CASSAGQRTDTQYF	TGCGCCAGCAGCGCCGGACAGCGCACAGATACGCAGTATTTT
TRBV25-1	many	-	TRBJ2-7	CASSEYGGTDYEQYF	TGTGCCAGCAGTGAATATGGAGGGACAGACTACGAGCAGTACTTC
TRBV24-1	many	TRBD1	TRBJ2-7	CAIYRGQDEQYF	TGTGCCATCTACAGGGGGCAGGACGAGCAGTACTTC
TRBV20-1	many	-	TRBJ2-3	CSAMDPGPTEGTQYF	TGCAGTGCTATGGATCCGGGCCCGACGGAGGGTACGCAGTATTTT
TRBV18	few	-	TRBJ2-7	CASSPGLPGEQYF	TGTGCCAGCTCGCCGGGGCTCCCAGGCGAGCAGTACTTC
TRBV20-1	-	-	TRBJ2-7	CSAKGCYEQYF	TGCAGTGCAAAGGGCTGCTATGAGCAGTACTTC
TRBV9	many	-	TRBJ1-6	CASSEQPGLVDSPLHF	TGTGCCAGCAGCGAACAGCCCGGGCTAGTGGATTCACCCCTCCACTTT
TRBV6-6	-	-	TRBJ2-1	CASSYSGRAYNEQFF	TGTGCCAGCAGTTACTCGGGACGGGCCTACAATGAGCAGTTCTTC
TRBV10-3	many	TRBD1	TRBJ2-1	CAISLGQGSDEQFF	TGTGCCATCAGCTTGGGACAGGGTAGCGATGAGCAGTTCTTC
TRBV9	many	-	TRBJ2-1	CASSVVWNEQFF	TGTGCCAGCAGCGTAGTTTGGAATGAGCAGTTCTTC
TRBV6-2/TRBV6-3	many	TRBD1	TRBJ1-1	CASTQGDGAEAFF	TGTGCCAGCACCCAGGGGGATGGTGCTGAAGCTTTCTTT
TRBV20-1	many	TRBD1	TRBJ2-1	CSASQGTGAYNEQFF	TGCAGTGCTAGCCAGGGGACAGGGGCCTACAATGAGCAGTTCTTC
TRBV29-1	many	-	TRBJ2-7	CSVATDTYEQYF	TGCAGCGTTGCGACAGATACCTACGAGCAGTACTTC
TRBV7-7	many	TRBD2	TRBJ2-2	CASSLAGESGELFF	TGTGCTAGCAGCTTAGCGGGAGAGTCCGGGGAGCTGTTTTTT
TRBV3-1	many	TRBD1	TRBJ1-1	CASSQYRGQASEAFF	TGTGCCAGCAGCCAATACCGCGGACAGGCCTCTGAAGCTTTCTTT
TRBV28	many	TRBD2	TRBJ2-1	CASSLYGTSGRAGEQFF	TGTGCCAGCAGTTTATACGGGACTAGCGGGAGGGCCGGTGAGCAGTTCTTC
TRBV4-3	many	-	TRBJ1-6	CASSPSDSSYNSPLHF	TGCGCCAGCAGCCCATCAGATAGCTCCTATAATTCACCCCTCCACTTT
TRBV6-2/TRBV6-3	many	-	TRBJ2-7	CASRPPSGGGYEQYF	TGTGCCAGCCGACCCCCATCAGGAGGTGGTTACGAGCAGTACTTC
TRBV7-2	many	-	TRBJ2-3	CASIYGDTQYF	TGTGCCAGCATCTACGGGGATACGCAGTATTTT
TRBV12-3/TRBV12-4	many	-	TRBJ2-7	CASSLSVLGQYF	TGTGCCAGCAGTTTGAGTGTTTTGGGGCAGTACTTC
TRBV4-1	few	TRBD2	TRBJ2-1	CASSLPGLAVNNEQFF	TGCGCCAGCAGCCTCCCGGGACTAGCGGTTAACAATGAGCAGTTCTTC
TRBV4-3	many	-	TRBJ1-2	CASSQQNGANYGYTF	TGCGCCAGCAGCCAACAGAATGGAGCTAACTATGGCTACACCTTC
TRBV5-1	many	TRBD2	TRBJ2-1	CASSAGVSGGKYNEQFF	TGCGCCAGCAGCGCAGGGGTTAGCGGGGGCAAATACAATGAGCAGTTCTTC
TRBV5-4	many	-	TRBJ1-3	CASSLGTGSSGNTIYF	TGTGCCAGCAGCTTGGGAACGGGCAGCTCTGGAAACACCATATATTTT
TRBV7-2	many	TRBD2	TRBJ2-1	CASSLGVAGGPLAPFF	TGTGCCAGCAGCTTAGGAGTAGCGGGGGGACCCTTGGCCCCGTTCTTC
TRBV20-1	many	-	TRBJ1-1	CSARQVGLHTEAFF	TGCAGTGCTAGACAGGTAGGCCTGCACACTGAAGCTTTCTTT
TRBV5-6	-	-	TRBJ1-5	CASSLLGGQDNQPQHF	TGTGCCAGCAGCTTGTTGGGGGGGCAAGATAATCAGCCCCAGCATTTT
TRBV20-1	many	TRBD1	TRBJ1-3	CSATGDSGNTIYF	TGCAGTGCGACAGGGGATTCTGGAAACACCATATATTTT
TRBV6-2/TRBV6-3	many	-	TRBJ2-5	CASSYSIVRGETQYF	TGTGCCAGCAGTTACTCGATAGTCCGAGGAGAGACCCAGTACTTC
TRBV7-6	many	-	TRBJ2-7	CASSLTAGIEEQYF	TGTGCCAGCAGCTTAACGGCAGGGATCGAGGAGCAGTACTTC
TRBV2	-	-	TRBJ2-7	CASNDQGGLSSYEQYF	TGTGCCAGCAACGACCAGGGGGGACTAAGCTCCTACGAGCAGTACTTC
TRBV7-9	many	TRBD2	TRBJ2-1	CASSLRSGGYNEQFF	TGTGCCAGCAGCCTCCGGTCGGGAGGATACAATGAGCAGTTCTTC
TRBV5-1	many	TRBD1	TRBJ1-1	CASSPGGVGGTEAFF	TGCGCCAGCAGCCCAGGGGGAGTTGGTGGCACTGAAGCTTTCTTT
TRBV11-2	-	-	TRBJ2-3	CASSSNILRRTVGTHGPDTQYF	TGTGCCAGCAGCAGCAATATCCTACGGCGTACGGTCGGGACTCACGGGCCAGATACGCAGTATTTT
TRBV6-1	-	-	TRBJ1-5	CASSGSGQDQGNQPQHF	TGTGCCAGCAGCGGCTCGGGTCAGGATCAGGGCAATCAGCCCCAGCATTTT
TRBV6-6	many	-	TRBJ1-1	CASSYLFWRSEGRTEAFF	TGTGCCAGCAGTTACTTGTTCTGGAGGTCGGAGGGACGCACTGAAGCTTTCTTT
TRBV7-2	many	-	TRBJ1-5	CASSIEAGVYQPQHF	TGTGCCAGCAGCATTGAGGCAGGGGTCTATCAGCCCCAGCATTTT
TRBV27	-	-	TRBJ1-1	CASSLSYGNTEAFF	TGTGCCAGCAGTTTATCCTACGGGAACACTGAAGCTTTCTTT
TRBV6-2/TRBV6-3	once	-	TRBJ1-1	CASSAPPTTNEAFF	TGTGCCAGCAGTGCACCCCCGACAACCAATGAAGCTTTCTTT
TRBV4-2	many	-	TRBJ2-3	CASSHLPRESDTQYF	TGTGCCAGCAGCCACCTCCCCAGGGAGTCAGATACGCAGTATTTT
TRBV19	-	TRBD1	TRBJ2-3	CASRGDRAGNQPQYF	TGTGCCAGTAGAGGGGACAGGGCCGGCAATCAGCCCCAGTATTTT
TRBV14	many	-	TRBJ1-1	CASSQGWVTEAFF	TGTGCCAGCAGCCAAGGGTGGGTCACTGAAGCTTTCTTT
TRBV3-1	many	-	TRBJ1-5	CASSQGSTVLDQPQHF	TGTGCCAGCAGCCAGGGATCCACCGTCCTCGATCAGCCCCAGCATTTT
TRBV9	many	-	TRBJ1-1	CASSVVSNTEAFF	TGTGCCAGCAGCGTAGTCAGCAACACTGAAGCTTTCTTT
TRBV4-3	many	TRBD2	TRBJ2-2	CASSRWGRGKGSNTGELFF	TGCGCCAGCAGCCGCTGGGGGAGGGGAAAGGGCTCGAACACCGGGGAGCTGTTTTTT
TRBV14	-	TRBD2	TRBJ2-3	CASSKGLAGRTGTQYF	TGTGCCAGCAGCAAAGGACTAGCGGGAAGAACGGGTACGCAGTATTTT
TRBV5-1	few	TRBD2	TRBJ2-1	CASSPGTRVNNEQFF	TGCGCCAGCAGCCCCGGGACTAGGGTTAACAATGAGCAGTTCTTC
TRBV4-3	many	TRBD2	TRBJ2-7	CASSQDLAGLIYEQYF	TGCGCCAGCAGCCAAGATTTGGCGGGACTAATATACGAGCAGTACTTC